This T cell receptor beta chain was recovered during a study of T cell responses to AZD1222 COVID-19 vaccine. Across the whole study: Second-dose recipients at about 4 or about 12 weeks were treated as one pooled group.

General study findings and limits: At study baseline, merely five or six AZD1222 recipients were seropositive. It should be noted that donors were predominantly white British and more often female, and clonal diversity was possibly underestimated.

Trimming removed 4 bases from V and 5 bases from J, with 10 bases in between. The CDR3 runs 14 residues. Looked up from germline, CDR1 is SGHRS and CDR2 is YFSETQ. The repertoire was sequenced with immunoSEQ multiplex PCR; TCRdb's copy has only in-frame clones and lacks some. The sample shows more than 110,000 clones, 92% of them seen only once. Comments on this clone: Its antigen is as yet unknown.

The chain combines TRBV5-1 with TRBJ1-6, with D tentatively TRBD1 (5 bases). The specimen was peripheral blood, collected on day 0 of AZD1222 vaccination. This TCR came from an adult in good health. The CDR3 is CASSLAQDNSPLHF. The DNA of the CDR3 is TGCGCCAGCAGCCTAGCACAGGATAATTCACCCCTCCACTTT.